These T cell receptor beta chains were read from a single sample in a study of cytomegalovirus exposure and HLA in healthy donors. Some clones are missing from TCRdb's copy, which holds only in-frame ones; the method was immunoSEQ multiplex PCR. This sample yields some 140,000 clones, of which nearly 80% are seen a single time; roughly 12% belongs to the top ten. The sequencing sample was made of PBMCs. All receptors come from a man aged 25 to 40 in good health and CMV-seropositive. The CDR3 runs from the conserved cysteine through the conserved F or W. A D gene is named only where the DNA matches it firmly. Expanded clones are given a class, and other clones once, few, many or no size at all.

V,J,size,D,DNA,CDR3
TRBV28,TRBJ2-7,few,.,TGTGCCAGCAGTTCCAGAATCTCCTACGAGCAGTACTTC,CASSSRISYEQYF
TRBV5-6,TRBJ2-5,few,.,TGTGCCAGCAGCTTTGGGGGGATCCAAGAGACCCAGTACTTC,CASSFGGIQETQYF
TRBV28,TRBJ2-3,.,.,TGTGCCAGCAGTTGGCAGACTAAAGAGGATACGCAGTATTTT,CASSWQTKEDTQYF
TRBV12-5,TRBJ2-2,.,.,TGTGCTAGTGGTTTGGTATATGTCGGGGGAACCGGGGAGCTGTTTTTT,CASGLVYVGGTGELFF
TRBV7-2,TRBJ2-7,.,TRBD2,TGTGCCAGCAGCTTCCAGTCTAGCGGCCCCACCTCAGACTACGAGCAGTACTTC,CASSFQSSGPTSDYEQYF
TRBV7-9,TRBJ1-4,.,TRBD1,TGTTCCAGCAGCGCGGACAGGGGGCGTTGGGAAAAACTGTTTTTT,CSSSADRGRWEKLFF
TRBV14,TRBJ2-1,.,.,TGTGCCAGCAGCCAAGATGGTTCGGATGAGCAGTTCTTC,CASSQDGSDEQFF
TRBV10-3,TRBJ1-1,few,.,TGTGCCATCAGTGAAGCGGGGAACACTGAAGCTTTCTTT,CAISEAGNTEAFF
TRBV11-1,TRBJ1-1,few,.,TGTGCCAGCAGCTTGGGACGGGGGGAGACTGAAGCTTTCTTT,CASSLGRGETEAFF
TRBV5-6,TRBJ2-7,.,TRBD2,TGTGCCAGCAGCTTCTCAGCGGGGGCCTTCTACGAGCAGTACTTC,CASSFSAGAFYEQYF